A single sample gave rise to the 3 T cell receptor beta chains below, sequenced in a study of blood T cell repertoires in COVID-19. TCRdb keeps only in-frame clones here, not all; method: immunoSEQ multiplex PCR. The table has under 300,000 clones, about 89% seen once. The specimen was PBMCs or T cells enriched from blood (not recorded which). Source of these receptors: a woman aged 18-29 years who had recovered from COVID-19.

The chain combines TRBV3-1 (or the pseudogene TRBV3-2) with TRBJ2-1, with D uncertain. The V end was cut by 3 bases, the J end by 9 bases, with 9 bases between. This CDR3 comprises 12 residues. CDR1 is LGHDT and CDR2 is YNNKEL in the germline V gene (reference sequence). The chain's CDR3 is CASSHSIGEQFF. In nucleotides, the CDR3 is TGTGCCAGCAGCCATAGCATAGGTGAGCAGTTCTTC.

This sequence joins TRBV11-3 and TRBJ2-3; 13 bases align to TRBD2. Germline loops: CDR1 SGHNT, CDR2 YENEEA. The ends lost 5 bases at V and 1 base at J; junction bases unmatched: 9. The CDR3 is 18 residues long. In nucleotides, the CDR3 is TGTGCCAGCAGCCCACTAGCGGGGGGGCCAATAGGCACAGATACGCAGTATTTT. Translation: CASSPLAGGPIGTDTQYF.

The chain combines TRBV11-3 with TRBJ1-6, with D perhaps matching TRBD1 (6 bases). The germline V gene encodes CDR1 SGHNT and CDR2 YENEEA. This CDR3 is 12 amino acids long. V lost 6 bases to trimming and J lost 9 bases, with 9 bases between them. The CDR3 DNA is TGTGCCAGCAGAACGACAGGTTCACCCCTCCACTTT. Protein sequence: CASRTTGSPLHF.